The 8 T cell receptor beta chains below come from one sample, sequenced in a study of T-cell memory formation after mild COVID-19. TCRdb recomputed calls from the 5' RACE reads with MiXCR, one row per CDR3 protein. The sample holds some 270,000 distinct CDR3 sequences, 15% seen once. Specimen: PBMCs or a T cell subset sorted from them (not recorded which). The receptor source for this set is an adult woman who had mild COVID-19 (a few samples of this study predate the infection). Cell type and time point are not known.

Concerning this clonotype itself: The junction does not match germline at one end; this may be a read error. The J gene is TRBJ1-1, the V gene TRBV5-1; D uncertain. The V gene's germline CDR1 is SGHRS and CDR2 YFSETQ. The CDR3 has 15 residues. The DNA for the CDR3 is TGCGCCAGCAGCTTGGCCGGGGTCGAGGGCACTGGAGCTTTCTTT. As protein: CASSLAGVEGTGAFF.

There are many counts of this clonotype. The chain has TRBV12-3 or TRBV12-4 and TRBJ1-1; D possibly corresponds to TRBD1 (5 bases). The CDR3 is 13 residues long. The V end was cut by 3 bases, the J end by 4 bases, with 9 bases between. CDR3 in amino acids: CASSLGEVTEAFF. CDR3 nucleotide sequence: TGTGCCAGCAGTTTGGGGGAGGTCACTGAAGCTTTCTTT.

This clonotype was recorded a few times. The chain carries TRBV5-1 and TRBJ2-4, with a weak D call TRBD2 (5 bases). CDR3 size: 16 residues. Germline CDR1 and CDR2: SGHRS and YFSETQ. V was trimmed by 4 bases and J by 6 bases, leaving 20 bases between them. The CDR3 region has the DNA TGCGCCAGCAGCCGACCCCTAGCATCGGAGATAAACATTCAGTACTTC. This gives the protein CASSRPLASEINIQYF. Combining the CDR3 with reference TRBV5-1 and TRBJ2-4 gives the whole variable domain KAGVTQTPRYLIKTRGQQVTLSCSPISGHRSVSWYQQTPGQGLQFLFEYFSETQRNKGNFPGRFSGRQFSNSRSEMNVSTLELGDSALYLCASSRPLASEINIQYFGAGTRLSVL.

This clonotype was seen a handful of times. The CDR3 nucleotides read TGTGCCAGCAGCCTCGGGATCGCGAACACCGGGGAGCTGTTTTTT. It encodes CASSLGIANTGELFF. The genes are TRBV7-3 and TRBJ2-2; TRBD2 is a possible D gene (5 bases). Germline V lookup: CDR1 SGHTA, CDR2 FQGTGA. The CDR3 extends over 15 amino acids. Trimming took 5 bases from V and 0 from J, leaving 10 bases between them.

The genes are TRBV12-3 or TRBV12-4 and TRBJ2-2; D perhaps matches TRBD2 (6 bases). Trimming took off 5 bases at V and 2 bases at J, with 15 bases between the two ends. The CDR3 runs 16 residues. Here the CDR3 reads CASSPWTTHNTGELFF. The CDR3 coding sequence is TGTGCCAGCAGTCCCTGGACTACTCATAACACCGGGGAGCTGTTTTTT.

This CDR3 reads CASSLSLGSYNEQFF. CDR3 sequence (DNA): TGTGCCAGCAGCTTAAGCCTGGGTAGCTACAATGAGCAGTTCTTC. The chain has TRBV7-3 and TRBJ2-1; D remains ambiguous. CDR3 size: 15 residues. Germline CDR1 SGHTA, CDR2 FQGTGA. Trimming shortened V by 1 base and J by 3 bases, and 10 bases separated the two germline ends.

This clonotype has only a few counts. The J gene is TRBJ2-5, the V gene TRBV20-1; TRBD2 might be the D (5 bases). The CDR3 runs to 13 residues. Germline CDR1 is DFQATT and CDR2 is SNEGSKA (reference sequence). Trimming left V 3 bases short and J 5 bases short, with 13 bases between. CDR3 sequence reads: CSARDSAAETQYF. CDR3 coding DNA: TGCAGTGCTAGGGACTCCGCGGCGGAGACCCAGTACTTC.

The rearrangement joins TRBV19 to TRBJ1-2, with TRBD1 identical over 9 bases. CDR1 is LNHDA and CDR2 is SQIVND in the germline V gene (reference sequence). J gave up 7 bases and V 3 bases, and 6 bases lay outside the gene matches. The CDR3 totals 14 residues. CDR3 nucleotide sequence: TGTGCCAGTAGTATGGAGGGACAGGGACTTGGCTACACCTTC. Protein product: CASSMEGQGLGYTF.